The 3 T cell receptor beta chains below come from one sample, sequenced in a study of blood T cell repertoires in COVID-19. Sequenced by immunoSEQ multiplex PCR; TCRdb stores in-frame clones only, minus some. Of fewer than 300,000 clones in the sample, 90% were seen once. The sequenced sample was PBMCs or T cells enriched from blood (not recorded which). The receptor set was obtained from a woman aged 25 to 39 who had recovered from COVID-19.

V gene TRBV6-5 combines with J gene TRBJ2-7; 13 positions agree with TRBD2. With 6 bases clipped from V and 4 bases from J, the junction kept 6 bases outside the gene matches. CDR1 and CDR2 (germline): MNHEY, SVGAGI. The length of the CDR3 is 15 residues. In nucleotides, the CDR3 is TGTGCCAGCAGAACTGGGACTAGCGGGAAATACGAGCAGTACTTC. Residues: CASRTGTSGKYEQYF.

The chain couples TRBV6-6 to TRBJ1-1; 7 bases line up with TRBD1. This CDR3 comprises 12 residues. Germline CDR1 reads MNHNY; CDR2 reads SVGAGI (reference sequence). Germline trimming cut 3 bases from V and 8 bases from J; bases unmatched to any gene: 3. DNA for the CDR3: TGTGCCAGCAGTTATCCGGACAGGGAAGCTTTCTTT. This gives the protein CASSYPDREAFF.

This chain connects TRBV6-5 to TRBJ1-1; D unclear. V was shortened by 2 bases and J by 0 bases, with 7 bases between the two germline ends. This CDR3 comprises 14 residues. The germline V gene encodes CDR1 MNHEY and CDR2 SVGAGI. The CDR3 DNA reads as TGTGCCAGCAGTTACAGTGCTATGAACACTGAAGCTTTCTTT. This encodes CASSYSAMNTEAFF.